This T cell receptor beta chain was captured in a study of T cells in Graves' hyperthyroidism and ophthalmopathy. The source material, RNA transcripts, was used to amplify TCR beta CDR3 regions. First-round RT-PCR targeting the TCR CDR3 was performed with the HTBI primer set. Via MiXCR, TCRdb re-called the multiplex PCR reads, giving one row per CDR3 protein. The table records about 610,000 distinct CDR3 sequences, around 45% of them present only once. Trimming cost V 8 bases and J 3 bases; bases outside gene matches: 10. The CDR3 has 15 residues. Germline CDR1 reads SEHNR; CDR2 reads FQNEAQ (reference sequence).

The specimen was peripheral blood or thyroid tissue (not recorded which). This clonotype was obtained from a woman under 30 with Graves' hyperthyroidism. The rearrangement joins TRBV7-9 to TRBJ2-7; 10 nucleotides match TRBD1. CDR3 sequence reads: CASGKGQGTYYEQYF. CDR3 DNA sequence: TGTGCCAGCGGGAAGGGACAGGGGACGTACTACGAGCAGTACTTC.